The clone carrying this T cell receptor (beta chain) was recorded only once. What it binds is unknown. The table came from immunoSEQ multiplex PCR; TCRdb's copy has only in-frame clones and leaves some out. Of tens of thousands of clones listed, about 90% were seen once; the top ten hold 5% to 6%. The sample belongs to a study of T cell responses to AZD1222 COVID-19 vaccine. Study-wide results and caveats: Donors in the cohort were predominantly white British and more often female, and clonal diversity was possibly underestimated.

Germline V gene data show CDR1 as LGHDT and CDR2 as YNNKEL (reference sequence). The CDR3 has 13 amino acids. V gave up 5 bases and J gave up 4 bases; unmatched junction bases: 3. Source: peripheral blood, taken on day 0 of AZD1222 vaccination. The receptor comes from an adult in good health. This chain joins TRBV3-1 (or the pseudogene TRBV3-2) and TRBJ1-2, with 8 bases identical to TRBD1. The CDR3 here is CASSAGTGYGYTF. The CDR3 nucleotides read TGTGCCAGCAGCGCCGGGACAGGCTATGGCTACACCTTC.